These 25 T cell receptor beta chains originate from one sample sequenced in a study of cytomegalovirus exposure and HLA in healthy donors (dated by TCRdb to 2016 to 2017). The library was produced with the immunoSEQ multiplex PCR assay. For the multiplex PCR, a mixture combining 60 forward primers for TCR Vbeta segments and 13 reverse primers for TCR Jbeta segments was used. The table was pulled from immuneACCESS by TCRdb, which kept in-frame rearrangements only. Such tables lose some clones; where checked, under half of the loss comes from unresolved V genes, and the rest has no known cause. The table for this sample lists about 180,000 clones; more than 65% of them were counted only once. The leading ten clones occupy around 1.2% of the sample. Sequencing input: PBMCs. The receptors here all came from a girl aged 2 to 9 in good health and CMV-seropositive.

This chain connects TRBV12-5 to TRBJ2-1, with D maybe TRBD2 (5 bases). This CDR3 is 16 amino acids long. CDR1 and CDR2 from the germline V gene are LGHNT and FRNRAP. Trimming pared 1 base from V and 9 bases from J, leaving 19 bases between. The CDR3: CASGLDPLTSLIEQFF. The CDR3 nucleotides read TGTGCTAGTGGTTTGGACCCTCTCACTAGTCTTATTGAGCAGTTCTTC.

This clone was detected only once. The V call is TRBV19, the J call TRBJ2-7; 11 bases are shared with TRBD1. The junction had 7 bases not matched to a gene; V was cut back by 0 bases and J by 6 bases. Per the germline V gene, CDR1 is LNHDA and CDR2 is SQIVND (reference sequence). The CDR3 is made up of 16 amino acids. CDR3 bases: TGTGCCAGTAGTATAGACGCCGGACAGGGGGCGCCCGAGCAGTACTTC. Amino acids: CASSIDAGQGAPEQYF.

This clone was found once. The rearrangement joins TRBV6-5 to TRBJ2-4; possibly TRBD2 for D (6 bases). The CDR3 covers 16 residues. Trimming cost V 2 bases and J 0 bases, with 11 bases left between them. Germline values: CDR1 MNHEY, CDR2 SVGAGI. This CDR3 is CASSYRLDLAKNIQYF. The CDR3 DNA reads as TGTGCCAGCAGTTACCGACTAGATCTAGCCAAAAACATTCAGTACTTC.

J is TRBJ1-2 and V is TRBV19; D is possibly TRBD1 (6 bases). V gave up 8 bases and J gave up 2 bases, with 18 bases separating them. The CDR3 has 15 amino acids. Germline V lookup: CDR1 LNHDA, CDR2 SQIVND (reference sequence). The CDR3 DNA is TGTGCCAGTTCCCCCGGGACACCCGAAAACTATGGCTACACCTTC. Residues: CASSPGTPENYGYTF.

The V call is TRBV7-8, the J call TRBJ2-5, with 7 bases matching TRBD1. In germline, CDR1 is SGHVS, CDR2 FQNEAQ. The V segment lost 5 bases and the J segment 1 base; nucleotides outside the gene matches: 10. This CDR3 is built from 16 residues. CDR3 nucleotides: TGTGCCAGCAGCAGAACAGGGGTTTCCTCCCAAGAGACCCAGTACTTC. Protein sequence: CASSRTGVSSQETQYF.

The chain recombines TRBV4-1 with TRBJ2-5; 12 bases map to TRBD2. Per the germline V gene, CDR1 is MGHRA and CDR2 is YSYEKL. With 4 bases clipped from V and 2 bases from J, the junction kept 11 bases outside the gene matches. The CDR3 runs to 18 residues. CDR3 loop: CASSRGLAGPLFQETQYF. DNA for the CDR3: TGCGCCAGCAGCCGAGGACTAGCGGGACCACTATTTCAAGAGACCCAGTACTTC.

This clone occurred a few times. The chain joins TRBV6-1 to TRBJ2-7; the D gene is possibly TRBD2 (7 bases). V was pared by 7 bases and J by 2 bases, with 18 bases between. The CDR3 totals 15 residues. CDR1 MNHNS and CDR2 SASEGT come from the germline V gene. The CDR3 DNA sequence: TGTGCCAGCAATAATGTCGCGGGGGCAACCTACGAGCAGTACTTC. As protein: CASNNVAGATYEQYF.

The chain employs TRBV2 and TRBJ2-3; the D gene is possibly TRBD1 (6 bases). Deletions cut 6 bases from V and 4 bases from J, with 14 bases between. Germline V gene data show CDR1 as SNHLY and CDR2 as FYNNEI. The CDR3 runs to 14 residues. The CDR3: CASSNRDPADTQYF. The DNA of the CDR3 is TGTGCCAGCAGCAACAGGGATCCGGCAGATACGCAGTATTTT.

This clone was counted once. The J gene is TRBJ2-6, the V gene TRBV29-1, with unresolved D. The germline gives CDR1 SQVTM, CDR2 ANQGSEA. With 0 bases removed from V and 1 base from J, the gap between germline ends came to 10 bases. This CDR3 is built from 16 residues. In DNA, the CDR3 is TGCAGCGTTGAAGACCCCGGGTCGTCTGGGGCCAACGTCCTGACTTTC. As protein: CSVEDPGSSGANVLTF. Combining the CDR3 with reference TRBV29-1 and TRBJ2-6 gives the whole variable domain SAVISQKPSRDICQRGTSLTIQCQVDSQVTMMFWYRQQPGQSLTLIATANQGSEATYESGFVIDKFPISRPNLTFSTLTVSNMSPEDSSIYLCSVEDPGSSGANVLTFGAGSRLTVL.

Turning to this clone: The junction does not match germline at one end; this may be a read error. CDR3 loop: CSSSLVGVATEAFF. For the CDR3, the DNA is TGTTCCAGCAGCTTAGTCGGGGTAGCCACTGAAGCTTTCTTT. This sequence joins TRBV7-9 and TRBJ1-1; D is uncertain. This CDR3 is built from 14 residues. The germline gives CDR1 SEHNR, CDR2 FQNEAQ (reference sequence).

This chain connects TRBV28 to TRBJ2-1; 14 bases are shared with TRBD2. The V gene's germline CDR1 is MDHEN and CDR2 SYDVKM. CDR3 length: 19 amino acids. V shed 4 bases and J 7 bases; nucleotides not matched to a gene: 15. The CDR3 spells CASSSSLGTSGRARNEQFF. The CDR3 nucleotides are TGTGCCAGCAGTTCGAGTTTGGGGACTAGCGGGAGAGCCCGGAATGAGCAGTTCTTC.

The chain employs TRBV28 and TRBJ1-2; 8 nucleotides match TRBD1. CDR1 and CDR2 (germline): MDHEN, SYDVKM. With 5 bases clipped from V and 4 bases from J, the junction kept 6 bases outside the gene matches. The CDR3 totals 14 residues. CDR3 in amino acids: CASSPDTGGYGYTF. CDR3 bases: TGTGCCAGCAGTCCCGACACAGGGGGCTATGGCTACACCTTC.

This chain links TRBV6-1 with TRBJ1-1; 8 positions match TRBD1. CDR3 length equals 15 residues. Germline V gene lookup returns CDR1 MNHNS and CDR2 SASEGT. Unmatched junction bases numbered 17, after V lost 6 bases and J lost 11 bases. CDR3: CASRPTGAHLDVAFF. The DNA of the CDR3 is TGTGCCAGCAGGCCGACAGGGGCACATTTAGATGTGGCTTTCTTT.

The rearrangement links TRBV11-2 to TRBJ2-3, with 7 bases that match TRBD2. The CDR3 has 17 amino acids. Germline loops: CDR1 SGHAT, CDR2 FQNNGV. Germline trimming cut 5 bases from V and 2 bases from J; bases unmatched to any gene: 13. The CDR3 bases are TGTGCCAGCAGCCCGTTTCGGCTAGCGGAGACCACAGATACGCAGTATTTT. It yields the protein CASSPFRLAETTDTQYF. Full variable domain (missing parts from reference TRBV11-2 and TRBJ2-3): EAGVAQSPRYKIIEKRQSVAFWCNPISGHATLYWYQQILGQGPKLLIQFQNNGVVDDSQLPKDRFSAERLKGVDSTLKIQPAKLEDSAVYLCASSPFRLAETTDTQYFGPGTRLTVL.

There are a few counts of this clone. The chain links TRBV6-1 to TRBJ1-4; 7 bases match TRBD1. CDR1 is MNHNS, CDR2 SASEGT, per germline. The CDR3 contains 15 residues. Trimming cost V 5 bases and J 6 bases; bases outside gene matches: 9. CDR3: CASSIVGGIDEKLFF. The CDR3 bases are TGTGCCAGCAGTATAGTAGGGGGCATAGATGAAAAACTGTTTTTT.

This clone was counted a single time. The rearrangement links TRBV27 to TRBJ1-5; D not certain. V shed 2 bases and J shed 1 base, with 6 bases lying between them. Germline CDR1 and CDR2: MNHEY and SMNVEV (reference sequence). The CDR3 length is 14 residues. The CDR3 here is CASSLQASNQPQHF. The CDR3, as DNA: TGTGCCAGCAGTTTACAGGCAAGCAATCAGCCCCAGCATTTT.

V usage is TRBV19 and J usage is TRBJ2-2, with a weak D call TRBD1 (5 bases). The CDR3 is 14 amino acids. V was cut by 6 bases and J by 4 bases, with 12 bases left in between. Germline values: CDR1 LNHDA, CDR2 SQIVND (reference sequence). The CDR3 sequence: CASRPQGFTGELFF. CDR3 DNA sequence: TGTGCCAGTAGGCCTCAGGGTTTCACCGGGGAGCTGTTTTTT.

Remarks on this clone: Mismatch with germline at one junction end may stem from a read error. The chain links TRBV10-3 to TRBJ2-1; 10 positions agree with TRBD1. The CDR3 is made up of 12 amino acids. CDR1 and CDR2 from the germline V gene are ENHRY and SYGVKD. Here the CDR3 DNA reads TGTGCCACTGCGACAGGGGGCATATTCGCGGTCTTC. Encoded protein: CATATGGIFAVF.

The rearrangement uses TRBV10-2 and TRBJ1-6; D is unresolved. V lost 8 bases and J 10 bases, leaving 15 bases between the germline ends. The germline V gene has CDR1 WSHSY and CDR2 SAAADI. CDR3 length: 13 amino acids. The CDR3 protein is CASQTSAGSPLHF. As DNA, the CDR3 is TGCGCCAGCCAGACGTCCGCAGGATCACCCCTCCACTTT.

The chain combines TRBV2 with TRBJ2-1; 9 bases are shared with TRBD2. The CDR3 extends over 15 amino acids. The germline V gene encodes CDR1 SNHLY and CDR2 FYNNEI. The J segment lost 9 bases and the V segment lost 6 bases, leaving 12 bases of the junction unmatched. CDR3 in DNA: TGTGCCAGCAGCGAGGTGCGGGGGGGGAGGGGTGAGCAGTTCTTC. Amino acid sequence: CASSEVRGGRGEQFF.

The chain has TRBV19 and TRBJ1-1; the D is unclear. V dropped 1 base and J dropped 7 bases, with 10 bases sitting between them. This CDR3 contains 13 residues. Per the germline V gene, CDR1 is LNHDA and CDR2 is SQIVND (reference sequence). The DNA of the CDR3 is TGTGCCAGTAGTATAGGTCAGTCCTTTGAAGCTTTCTTT. Protein: CASSIGQSFEAFF.

The chain uses TRBV10-1 and TRBJ1-1, with TRBD1 matching 8 bases. Germline V gives CDR1 WNHNN, CDR2 SYGVQD (reference sequence). V shed 0 bases, J shed 1 base, and the junction held 7 bases outside the gene matches. The CDR3 sequence is 17 residues long. CDR3 coding DNA: TGCGCCAGCAGTGAGTCGCTCCCCGGGACAGGGAACACTGAAGCTTTCTTT. Its translation: CASSESLPGTGNTEAFF.

The rearrangement links TRBV4-2 to TRBJ1-6; D gene uncertain. The CDR3 runs 17 residues. V lost 1 base to trimming and J lost 0 bases, with 10 bases between them. Germline CDR1 LGHNA, CDR2 YNFKEQ. The CDR3 bases are TGTGCCAGCAGCCAAGTGACACCCAGCTCCTATAATTCACCCCTCCACTTT. This encodes CASSQVTPSSYNSPLHF.

The CDR3 here is CASSQDLVSDTQYF. CDR3 DNA sequence: TGTGCCAGCAGCCAAGATCTTGTATCGGATACGCAGTATTTT. V and J are TRBV14 and TRBJ2-3; unclear D gene. Looked up from germline, CDR1 is SGHDN and CDR2 is FVKESK. V lost 0 bases to trimming and J lost 6 bases, with 10 bases between them. The CDR3 loop spans 14 amino acids.

This chain connects TRBV30 to TRBJ2-5; 12 nucleotides align to TRBD2. The CDR3 is 14 residues long. Germline CDR1 GTSNPN, CDR2 SVGIG (reference sequence). With 4 bases clipped from V and 5 bases from J, the junction kept 5 bases outside the gene matches. CDR3 sequence: CAWTSGGAGETQYF. The CDR3 DNA reads as TGTGCCTGGACTAGCGGGGGGGCGGGGGAGACCCAGTACTTC.